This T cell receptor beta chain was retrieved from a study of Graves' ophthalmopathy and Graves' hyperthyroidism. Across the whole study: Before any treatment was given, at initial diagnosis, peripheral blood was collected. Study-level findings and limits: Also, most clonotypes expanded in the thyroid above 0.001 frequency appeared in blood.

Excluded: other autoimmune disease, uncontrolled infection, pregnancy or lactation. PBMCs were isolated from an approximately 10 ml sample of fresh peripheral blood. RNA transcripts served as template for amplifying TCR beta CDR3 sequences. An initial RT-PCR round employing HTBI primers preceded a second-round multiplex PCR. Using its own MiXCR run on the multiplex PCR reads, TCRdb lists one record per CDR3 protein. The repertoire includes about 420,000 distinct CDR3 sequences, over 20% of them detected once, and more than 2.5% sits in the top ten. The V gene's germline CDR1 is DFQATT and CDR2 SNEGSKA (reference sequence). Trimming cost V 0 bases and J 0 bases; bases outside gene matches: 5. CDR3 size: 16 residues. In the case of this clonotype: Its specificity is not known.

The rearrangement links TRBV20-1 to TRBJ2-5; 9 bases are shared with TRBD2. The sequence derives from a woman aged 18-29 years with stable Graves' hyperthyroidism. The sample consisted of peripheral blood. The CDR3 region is CSARDLASGNQETQYF. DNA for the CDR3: TGCAGTGCTAGAGATCTGGCTAGCGGGAACCAAGAGACCCAGTACTTC.